This T cell receptor (beta chain) derives from a study of CD8 T cells in Susac syndrome. CDR1 is SQVTM, CDR2 ANQGSEA, per germline. CDR3 length equals 15 residues. Germline trimming cut 4 bases from V and 6 bases from J; bases unmatched to any gene: 11. An input of about 0.5 to 1 ug of RNA was subjected to reverse transcription using random hexamers. Each CDR3 protein is one row after TCRdb ran MiXCR on the immunoSEQ multiplex PCR reads. This table has about 120,000 distinct CDR3 sequences, under 96% appearing once. Negative isolation yielded CD8+ and CD4+ T cells; FACS enriched TEMRA cells. On this clonotype: Its cognate antigen is unknown.

Study findings and constraints: The authors found no clonal expansion in Susac syndrome CD4+ T cell repertoires.

This TCR was sampled from a human donor with Susac syndrome. The sequencing sample was made of CD4+ T cells from PBMCs. The V and J genes are TRBV29-1 and TRBJ2-3; 9 bases match TRBD2. As DNA, the CDR3 is TGCAGCGTTGCACGGCGGGGACTAGCCGTCGATACGCAGTATTTT. Protein sequence: CSVARRGLAVDTQYF.